This T cell receptor beta chain was observed in a study of OX40 agonist ivuxolimab in advanced cancers. Findings and caveats of the study: Expanded clones tended on average to be more numerous among CD8+ T cells than CD4+.

This CDR3 is 16 amino acids long. Germline assignment: CDR1 SGHDT and CDR2 YYEEEE. J gave up 5 bases and V 4 bases, and 13 bases lay outside the gene matches. The method was immunoSEQ multiplex PCR; TCRdb's version includes in-frame clones alone and lacks a portion of them. The sample lists 74,000 or so clones, about 93% occurring once. Regarding this clone: The target antigen is unknown.

The starting material was CD4+ or CD8+ T cells sorted from blood, obtained in a trial of the OX40 agonist ivuxolimab. V gene TRBV5-6 combines with J gene TRBJ2-3; 7 positions match TRBD1. This clonotype was sampled from an adult with an advanced solid tumor such as melanoma, head and neck, liver or kidney cancer. CDR3 nucleotides: TGTGCCAGCAGCGCCTACAGGGGCTTTGTTGGAGATACGCAGTATTTT. This codes for CASSAYRGFVGDTQYF. The complete variable domain, with remaining parts taken from reference TRBV5-6 and TRBJ2-3, reads DAGVTQSPTHLIKTRGQQVTLRCSPKSGHDTVSWYQQALGQGPQFIFQYYEEEERQRGNFPDRFSGHQFPNYSSELNVNALLLGDSALYLCASSAYRGFVGDTQYFGPGTRLTVL.